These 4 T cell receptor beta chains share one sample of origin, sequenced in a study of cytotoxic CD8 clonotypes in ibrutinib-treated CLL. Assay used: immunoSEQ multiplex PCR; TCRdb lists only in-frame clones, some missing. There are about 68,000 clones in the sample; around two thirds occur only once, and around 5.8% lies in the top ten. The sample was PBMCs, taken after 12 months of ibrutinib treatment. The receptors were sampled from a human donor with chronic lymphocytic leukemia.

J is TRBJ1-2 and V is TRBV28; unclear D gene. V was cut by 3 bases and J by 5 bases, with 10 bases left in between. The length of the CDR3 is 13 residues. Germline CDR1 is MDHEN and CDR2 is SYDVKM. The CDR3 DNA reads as TGTGCCAGCAGTTTGGAGGCCACGTATGGCTACACCTTC. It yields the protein CASSLEATYGYTF.

CDR3 in amino acids: CAGQGMSNSPLHF. In DNA form, the CDR3 reads TGTGCCGGACAGGGGATGTCTAATTCACCCCTCCACTTT. This chain uses TRBV6-5 with TRBJ1-6; 9 nucleotides agree with TRBD1. The trim removed 11 bases at V and 6 bases at J, leaving 5 bases unmatched. Germline assignment: CDR1 MNHEY and CDR2 SVGAGI. CDR3 size: 13 residues.

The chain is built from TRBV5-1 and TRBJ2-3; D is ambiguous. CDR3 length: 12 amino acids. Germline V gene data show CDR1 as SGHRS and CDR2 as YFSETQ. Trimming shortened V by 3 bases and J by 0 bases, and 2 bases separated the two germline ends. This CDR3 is CASSSSTDTQYF. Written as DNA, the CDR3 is TGCGCCAGCAGCTCTAGCACAGATACGCAGTATTTT.

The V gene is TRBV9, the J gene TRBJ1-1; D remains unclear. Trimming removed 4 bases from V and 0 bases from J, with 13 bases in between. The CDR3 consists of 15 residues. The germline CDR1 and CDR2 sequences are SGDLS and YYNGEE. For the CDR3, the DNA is TGTGCCAGCAGCCCCAACACTCGGATGAACACTGAAGCTTTCTTT. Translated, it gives CASSPNTRMNTEAFF.